Following are 10 T cell receptor beta chains from one sample sequenced in a study of T cells after yellow fever vaccination. In TCRdb, the 5' RACE reads were re-called with MiXCR into one record per CDR3 protein. Among about 510,000 distinct CDR3 sequences listed, 21% were seen once. The sample consisted of PBMCs, taken roughly 20 days after the first yellow fever vaccination. These receptors were obtained from a man aged 18 to 29 who received the YFV17D yellow fever vaccine.

This clonotype was counted between two and nine times. The V and J genes are TRBV5-1 and TRBJ2-5, with D perhaps matching TRBD1 or TRBD2 (5 bases each). The germline CDR1 and CDR2 sequences are SGHRS and YFSETQ. This CDR3 is 14 amino acids long. Trimming pared 3 bases from V and 1 base from J, leaving 10 bases between. The CDR3: CASSSDSGQETQYF. The CDR3 DNA follows: TGCGCCAGCAGCTCTGACAGCGGCCAAGAGACCCAGTACTTC.

The J gene is TRBJ2-2, the V gene TRBV7-9, with D perhaps matching TRBD2 (5 bases). This CDR3 contains 14 residues. The germline CDR1 and CDR2 sequences are SEHNR and FQNEAQ (reference sequence). V lost 6 bases and J lost 3, with 11 bases in between. The CDR3: CASRRTGDTGELFF. DNA for the CDR3: TGTGCCAGCAGACGTACCGGGGACACCGGGGAGCTGTTTTTT.

This clonotype was picked up many times. This sequence joins TRBV6-2 or TRBV6-3 and TRBJ1-1, with 8 bases matching TRBD1. CDR1 is MNHEY, CDR2 SVGEGT, per germline. CDR3 size: 16 residues. The trim removed 5 bases at V and 7 bases at J, leaving 15 bases unmatched. For the CDR3, the DNA is TGTGCCAGCAGTCCCCGGACAGGGCCAAGTCAGGGTGAAGCTTTCTTT. Amino acids: CASSPRTGPSQGEAFF.

The CDR3 is CASSFPPSNGGKNEQYV. In DNA form, the CDR3 reads TGTGCCAGCAGCTTCCCCCCCTCTAACGGGGGGAAAAACGAGCAGTACGTC. V and J are TRBV11-1 and TRBJ2-7; 7 bases are a match to TRBD2. There are 17 residues in the CDR3. J lost 5 bases, V lost 3 bases, and 16 bases had no gene match. The germline CDR1 and CDR2 sequences are SGHAT and FQDESV (reference sequence).

This clonotype has only a few counts. J is TRBJ2-3 and V is TRBV20-1, with D tentatively TRBD1 (7 bases). Between the trimmed V and J ends, which lost 4 bases and 6 bases, there was a span of 14 bases. The CDR3 is 13 residues long. Germline assignment: CDR1 DFQATT and CDR2 SNEGSKA (reference sequence). DNA for the CDR3: TGCAGTGCTATGGGACTGGACAGGGATACGCAGTATTTT. Amino acid sequence: CSAMGLDRDTQYF.

About this clonotype itself: One end of the junction varies from germline; a read error may be responsible. The V call is TRBV6-2 or TRBV6-3, the J call TRBJ2-5, with a weak D call TRBD1 (6 bases). The CDR3 runs 17 residues. The V gene's germline CDR1 is MNHEY and CDR2 SVGEGT. CDR3: CASSYLTTGRYQETPYF. The CDR3 region has the DNA TGTGCCAGCAGTTACCTTACGACAGGCCGATACCAAGAGACCCCGTACTTC.

The V call is TRBV10-2, the J call TRBJ2-7, with D tentatively TRBD2 (6 bases). V lost 9 bases, J lost 2 bases, and 14 bases lay in between. Germline loops: CDR1 WSHSY, CDR2 SAAADI. The CDR3 length is 13 residues. The CDR3 DNA sequence: TGCGCCAGTTCTAGGCGGGAAACCTACGAGCAGTACTTC. Translating it yields CASSRRETYEQYF.

CDR3 bases: TGTGCCAGCTCACCATTGACAGGGTTGTTTTCTGGGGCCAACGTCCTGACTTTC. Protein: CASSPLTGLFSGANVLTF. The gene calls are TRBV18 and TRBJ2-6, with 7 bases matching TRBD1. CDR1 and CDR2 (germline): KGHSH, LQKENI. The CDR3 consists of 18 residues. The junction had 8 bases not matched to a gene; V was cut back by 2 bases and J by 1 base.

The chain couples TRBV2 to TRBJ2-4; maybe TRBD1 (6 bases). The V end lost 8 bases, the J end lost 8 bases, and 7 bases lay between the germline ends. Germline assignment: CDR1 SNHLY and CDR2 FYNNEI. This CDR3 is 10 amino acids long. CDR3 sequence reads: CASRQDIQYF. As DNA, the CDR3 is TGTGCCAGCCGACAGGACATTCAGTACTTC.

This clonotype was seen a handful of times. V usage is TRBV6-2 or TRBV6-3 and J usage is TRBJ1-6; D ambiguous. This CDR3 region has 12 residues. Trimming pared 2 bases from V and 12 bases from J, leaving 8 bases between. The germline V gene has CDR1 MNHEY and CDR2 SVGEGT. CDR3 in amino acids: CASSYDWEPLHF. The CDR3 DNA is TGTGCCAGCAGTTACGACTGGGAACCCCTCCACTTT.